Included here is one T cell receptor beta chain sequence, with context. The antigen this receptor binds is unknown. No base-level quality is on record; no much larger clone is a single base apart. The germline V gene (reference sequence) yields LNHNV for CDR1 and YYDKDF for CDR2. CDR3 length: 16 amino acids, cysteine to phenylalanine. Only the CDR3 region is kept as DNA, spanning 48 bases read in frame from base 1. V was cut back by 5 bases and J by 10 bases, leaving a gap of 26 bases between them. The sample belongs to a study of cytomegalovirus exposure and HLA in healthy donors (dated by TCRdb to about 2017). Notes on the research overall: According to an earlier analysis of around 600 of the donors, 150 million to 200 million T cells yielded some 120 million unique TCR beta sequences and around 300 Gb of sequence data. To predict cytomegalovirus infection status, the study brought together high-throughput TCR immunosequencing, statistical association of individual TCRs with disease status, and machine learning. The study aimed to test whether signatures of past pathogen exposure could be identified by cataloging public T cell receptors. An earlier analysis of some 500 of the donors applied high-throughput TCR beta sequencing to assess whether each TCR beta V gene segment acted as functional or pseudogenic. Across about 370 genotyped donors of the cohort, an average of approximately 240,000 unique TCR beta nucleotide sequences per donor were sequenced, and roughly a sixth of those sequences were non-productive. The number of donors typed differed by locus, with about 629-630 for A, B, C, DRB1 and DQB1, 522 for DQA1, some 570 for DPA1, and around 460 for DPB1. Besides the first cohort of 500 to 700 subjects, a separate validation cohort made up of roughly 120 different subjects was used. Around 300 gigabases of sequencing data and around 87 million unique TCR sequences were included in an early release covering about 700 HLA-typed donors. Using immunosequencing, the study profiled T cell repertoires from about 610 subjects and related those repertoires to cytomegalovirus serostatus. To study patterns of TCR occurrence, a later analysis re-analyzed previously published TCR beta repertoires from several hundred donors and added high-resolution HLA genotyping. Of the approximately 400 genotyped donors, over 80% were placed in the genetic ancestry cluster associated with self-reported Caucasian donors. In the later analysis, no new phenotypic data were used to find candidate immune exposures; instead, reliance was placed on TCR beta sequences and their occurrence across donors. All discovery cohort repertoires had been generated using a single sequencing platform. Donor age, sex, ethnicity and CMV serostatus were compiled alongside the repertoire data. In a later genetic analysis, genome-wide SNP genotypes for about 60% of the 666 donors were used, and that subset was treated as a discovery cohort. Because of strong linkage in the cohort, a handful of DR-DQ haplotypes were treated as single units for association and clustering. Both class I and class II loci were covered by HLA typing, at four-digit resolution. Summary of the overall study and its limitations: A further reported finding was that TCR beta sequences accurately predicted the HLA-A and HLA-B alleles for most subjects in the first cohort. Sequencing depth was assumed to be roughly uniform across donors in the presence/absence analyses, though that assumption may not hold. The authors suggested that the approach could potentially be generalized to other disease states and immunological phenotypes. Correlated functional status among segregating V segments might be attributable to linkage disequilibrium, but an unknown experimental factor could not be ruled out. Because the 87-base-pair reads could not distinguish some IMGT-functional V segments, including TRBV6-2 and TRBV6-3, those segments were excluded. In the study, around 150 TCR beta chains were listed as associated with cytomegalovirus. In vitro tests confirmed that a few of the cytomegalovirus-associated TCR beta chains recognize cytomegalovirus antigens. V-gene and J-gene trimming of TCR beta chains was associated with a missense DCLRE1C variant in a later genetic analysis, and the association was replicated in an independent cohort. When HLA alleles, especially DR and DQ, strongly co-occurred, attributing TCR associations to individual alleles was difficult. In a later analysis, HLA-associated TCR beta chains showed more clonal expansion and lower generation probabilities than non-associated chains that were equally common. Several of the top co-occurrence clusters appeared to be linked to parvovirus B19, influenza, CMV and Epstein-Barr virus, according to a later analysis. In a later genetic analysis, fewer N-insertions in productive TCRs were reported among donors in an Asian-associated ancestry cluster than the approximately 710-donor mean. This cohort had only TCR beta chains sequenced, and the lack of alpha or paired-chain data limited which features could be detected. At a false discovery rate of 0.05, a later analysis linked some 18,000 TCR beta sequences to specific HLA alleles. A later analysis found that TCR association rates varied across HLA loci, with DRB1 alleles showing the most associated TCRs and HLA-C alleles the fewest. While some public TCRs were present in many individuals, most TCR sequences turned up only very rarely across donors. In an earlier analysis of approximately 590 of the donors, most TCR beta V segments were observed in productive rearrangements about 87% or about 30% of the time, broadly matching IMGT annotations. CMV serostatus was the only immune exposure information available for the cohort. According to a later analysis, most CMV-associated TCR beta chains appeared to be HLA-restricted, and the HLA associations seemed to be driven largely by CMV exposure. A group of highly shared sequence variants was considered likely to be a technical artifact of the sequencing pipeline. The classifier was reported to diagnose cytomegalovirus status with high specificity and sensitivity in both the original cohort and the validation cohort. Because counts were too low, roughly 18 rarely observed V segments, including chromosome 9 orphons, were left out of the earlier analysis of roughly 600 of the donors. Because some donors lacked HLA typing at each locus, the association tests relied only on the typed subset.

The cohort comprised some 680 healthy bone marrow donors. At the time of sampling, every cohort member was nominally healthy, though immune exposures that went unrecorded were likely present. The donor tested CMV seronegative and was one of the 352 seronegative cohort members. Each donor provided a peripheral blood sample, and peripheral blood mononuclear cells were used for TCR beta sequencing. Genomic DNA extraction from the blood cell samples was performed with the Qiagen DNeasy Blood Extraction Kit. The library was generated by the immunoSEQ multiplex PCR assay. The multiplex PCR relied on a mix of 60 forward primers for TCR Vbeta segments and 13 reverse primers for TCR Jbeta segments. A multiplex PCR assay on genomic DNA amplified the CDR3 region of rearranged TCR beta genes. The amplified TCR beta libraries were sequenced on the Illumina HiSeq System as 87-base-pair reads. On the study's bioinformatics: Across the 670 or so repertoires, a later analysis counted about 81 million unique TCR beta chains, roughly 11 million of which were shared by at least two donors. A nearest-neighbor algorithm error-corrected the raw reads and collapsed the reads into unique sequences, merging closely related sequences to remove PCR and sequencing errors. CDR3 sequences were aligned to IMGT reference sequences to assign V, D and J gene segments. For a sequence to be retained, at least a six-nucleotide match to both a V gene segment and a J gene segment was required. A rearrangement counted as productive if the CDR3 had no stop codons and remained in frame with V and J, and every other rearrangement counted as non-productive. Following IMGT convention, CDR3 was defined as the stretch from the second conserved V-encoded cysteine to the conserved J-encoded phenylalanine. Sequences without an unambiguous match to a single V gene segment were excluded from the earlier analysis of over 500 of the donors. In an earlier analysis of 587 of the donors, V segments were called functional above 56.7% productive rearrangements and were called segregating when the between-donor standard deviation exceeded 5%. A statistical classification framework was built for diagnosing cytomegalovirus status from the catalog of TCR beta chain sequences. In a later analysis, TCR nucleotide sequences were compared against IMGT/GENE-DB human TR gene sequences so that V and J genes could be assigned. Using the TCRdist pipeline, a later analysis assigned CDR3 sequences along with most-parsimonious VDJ recombination scenarios. In a later analysis, every TCR beta chain was defined by the combination of its CDR3 amino acid sequence and its V-gene family, and reads without a unique V-gene family were dropped. As a way to deal with suspected cross-contamination and a sequencing artifact, a later analysis dropped over 550 nucleotide sequences that were highly shared and had low generation probability. In a later analysis, a clonal expansion index for each public chain was calculated from normalized within-repertoire ranks of inferred template counts. A later analysis computed generation probabilities with a VDJ recombination model fitted to out-of-frame rearrangements, and checked the results against IGoR. In a later analysis, TCR-TCR, TCR-HLA and TCR-CMV co-occurrence was scored with hypergeometric tests, and a repertoire-size bias correction was applied to TCR pairs. A later analysis estimated false discovery rates by permuting HLA or CMV assignments 20 times. In a later analysis, co-occurring TCRs were grouped with DBSCAN, and TCRdist sequence similarity was added when clustering was performed within HLA-allele-positive subsets. Co-occurrence clustering excluded repertoires with fewer than 30,000 or more than 120,000 public chains, plus five with anomalous nucleotide sharing. TCRdb retrieved this table from immuneACCESS and kept in-frame rearrangements only. Not all clones are present; in checked studies, unresolved V genes account for under half, and no reason is known for the remainder. V and J calls and clone size follow that table, whereas D and trimming were derived from the DNA. The sample table shows approximately 140,000 clones, and 60% to 85% are seen once. The ten largest account for around 1.5% of the sample.

This receptor was obtained from a young woman in good health and CMV-seronegative. Material for sequencing was PBMCs. The V and J segments used are TRBV15 and TRBJ1-1; D gene: possibly TRBD1, on 5 matching bases. The CDR3 is CATSWGGLLQGRGAFF. The sequenced DNA is TGTGCCACCAGCTGGGGAGGGCTCCTCCAAGGAAGGGGAGCTTTCTTT.